This paragraph covers one TCR beta chain sequence. This record comes from a study of beta chain features in type 1 diabetes. Since all of the isolated RNA was reverse transcribed, expressed TCRB transcripts were what got sequenced. Using immunoSEQ multiplex PCR, the repertoire was profiled, and TCRdb retains in-frame clones only, with some absent. The sample includes 680,000 or so clones, roughly 16% seen only once; the top ten take 0.093%. Using CD45RO/CCR7/CD25/CD127/CD95/CD27, CD4+ naive, central memory, regulatory and stem cell-like memory cells were sorted. Germline V CDR1 and CDR2: SNHLY, FYNNEI. Trimming removed 4 bases from V and 7 bases from J, with 20 bases in between. The CDR3 is 15 residues long.

The TCR sequence derives from a man aged 18 to 30 in good health. Sequenced input: naive CD4+ T cells from blood. This chain joins TRBV2 and TRBJ2-7; a possible D gene is TRBD1 (6 bases). As DNA, the CDR3 is TGTGCCAGCAGTGTTAAAGGGCAGGGGAGTGCAGAGCAGTACTTC. This sequence encodes CASSVKGQGSAEQYF.